This T cell receptor (beta chain) appears in the sequencing data of a study of blood T cell repertoires in COVID-19. Study in general: The United States, Italy and Spain supplied acute and convalescent COVID-19 samples. From T cells, B-cell-depleted T cells, or PBMCs came the material, which was cDNA or gDNA.

Authors' analysis steps: From reference gene primer amplification, estimates of nucleated cell counts were derived. Sequencing was performed with immunoSEQ multiplex PCR; in TCRdb, only in-frame clones are kept and a portion is missing. The V and J calls and clone size were taken over from that table, and D and trimming were inferred from the DNA. Among some 260,000 clones listed, around 79% were seen once. CDR3 length: 13 residues. V trimming: 4 bases; J trimming: 6 bases; junction bases outside the gene matches: 4. From germline, CDR1 is SGHDT and CDR2 YYEEEE. The sample taken for sequencing was peripheral blood. This TCR was sampled from a woman aged 80 or over with acute or convalescent COVID-19. The gene calls are TRBV5-6 and TRBJ1-2; 9 bases agree with TRBD1. The CDR3 coding sequence is TGTGCCAGCAGCCCACAGGGGGCTAATGGCTACACCTTC. Residues: CASSPQGANGYTF.